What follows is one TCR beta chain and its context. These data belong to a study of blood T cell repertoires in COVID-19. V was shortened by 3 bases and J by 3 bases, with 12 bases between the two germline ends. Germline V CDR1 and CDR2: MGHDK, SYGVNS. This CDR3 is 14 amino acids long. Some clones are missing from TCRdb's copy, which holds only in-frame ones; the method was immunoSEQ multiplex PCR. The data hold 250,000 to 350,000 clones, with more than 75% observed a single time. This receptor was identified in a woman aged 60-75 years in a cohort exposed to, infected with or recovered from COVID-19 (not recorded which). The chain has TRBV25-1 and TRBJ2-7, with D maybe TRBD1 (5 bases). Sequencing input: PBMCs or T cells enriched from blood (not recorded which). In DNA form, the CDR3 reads TGTGCCAGCAGTGACCCGACAGAGAGCTACGAGCAGTACTTC. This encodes CASSDPTESYEQYF.